This T cell receptor beta chain was captured by sequencing in a study of CD8 T cells in Susac syndrome. The CDR3 is made up of 14 amino acids. Germline V CDR1 and CDR2: SGDLS, YYNGEE. Between the trimmed V and J ends, which lost 0 bases and 2 bases, there was a span of 9 bases. Reverse transcription of about 0.5 to 1 ug RNA was carried out with random hexamers. TCRdb re-derived calls from the immunoSEQ multiplex PCR reads in MiXCR, one entry per CDR3 protein. The table shows under 110,000 distinct CDR3 sequences, with roughly 95% occurring only once. As regards this clonotype: The antigen is not known.

Findings of the study overall: In total CD8+ repertoires, around 15 Susac-specific public clones were detected, and CD8+ TEMRA repertoires contained roughly 5.

This chain connects TRBV9 to TRBJ2-7, with D hard to call. Sequenced material: CD8+ T cells from PBMCs. This receptor was identified in a human donor with Susac syndrome. The CDR3 protein is CASSVASSPYEQYF. The DNA of the CDR3 is TGTGCCAGCAGCGTAGCATCTTCCCCCTACGAGCAGTACTTC.